This is a list of T cell receptor beta chains from one sample in a study of blood T cell repertoires in COVID-19. Clones were sequenced by immunoSEQ multiplex PCR, and TCRdb holds only the in-frame ones, with some missing. The data contain about 38,000 clones, around 80% of them singletons. Sequencing was done on a sample of peripheral blood. These receptor sequences come from a man aged 60 to 75 with COVID-19, enrolled during active disease. Each CDR3 is given with its conserved first and last residue. The D gene is left open where the match is weak. Where a row states a size, it is once, few, many or the class of an expanded clone; other rows omit it.

>-|TRBJ1-1|-|TRBV30
TGTGCCTGGAGTGTATTGGGAGTCCGGCAGAACACTGAAGCTTTCTTT
CAWSVLGVRQNTEAFF
>TRBD2|TRBJ2-2|few|TRBV10-3
TGTGCCATCAGCCCGGGACTAGCGGGCCCCGGGGAGCTGTTTTTT
CAISPGLAGPGELFF
>-|TRBJ1-5|-|TRBV18
TGTGCCAGCTCACCACCGTCGTCGGCGGGCAATCAGCCCCAGCATTTT
CASSPPSSAGNQPQHF
>TRBD2|TRBJ2-1|few|TRBV18
TGTGCCAGCTCACCACCGAGCGGGAGTTTCTACAATGAGCAGTTCTTC
CASSPPSGSFYNEQFF
>TRBD1|TRBJ1-2|-|TRBV15
TGTGCCACCAGCAGAGATAGACAGGGGATCTATGGCTACACCTTC
CATSRDRQGIYGYTF
>-|TRBJ2-7|-|TRBV5-1
TGCGCCAGCAGCACGGAGAGCGGGACAGGCGAGCAGTACTTC
CASSTESGTGEQYF
>-|TRBJ1-1|-|TRBV4-1
TGCGCCAGCAGCCCCCCCGGGTGGACTGAAGCTTTCTTT
CASSPPGWTEAFF
>TRBD1|TRBJ2-5|-|TRBV5-6
TGTGCCAGCAGCCTGGGACAGATACTACAAGAGACCCAGTACTTC
CASSLGQILQETQYF
>TRBD1|TRBJ1-4|-|TRBV5-1
TGCGCCAGCAGCCCGGGACAGCCTAATGAAAAACTGTTTTTT
CASSPGQPNEKLFF
>-|TRBJ2-3|-|TRBV28
TGTGCCAGCTATGACAGGGGAGGGACAGATACGCAGTATTTT
CASYDRGGTDTQYF
>-|TRBJ1-4|-|TRBV4-3
TGCGCCAGCTCGAGCCGAGGGGAAAAACTGTTTTTT
CASSSRGEKLFF
>-|TRBJ1-2|-|TRBV5-1
TGCGCCAGCAGCTTGGACCCTCTCCAGGATGGCTACACCTTC
CASSLDPLQDGYTF
>-|TRBJ1-6|-|TRBV14
TGTGCCAGCAGCCAAGATCTTGATTCACCCCTCCACTTT
CASSQDLDSPLHF
>-|TRBJ1-1|-|TRBV11-2
TGTGCCAGCAGCTTAGATAGAAGCGTAGCTTTCTTT
CASSLDRSVAFF
>TRBD1|TRBJ1-1|-|TRBV11-2
TGTGCCAGCAGCGGGCGGACAGGCCTTTCTGAAGCTTTCTTT
CASSGRTGLSEAFF
>-|TRBJ2-3|-|TRBV7-3
TGTGCCAGCAGCTTGGTAATTAGCGGCAATCGGGCAGATACGCAGTATTTT
CASSLVISGNRADTQYF
>TRBD1|TRBJ1-1|once|TRBV6-1
TGTGCCAGCAGTGATAGACAGGGAAGGACTGAAGCTTTCTTT
CASSDRQGRTEAFF
>-|TRBJ1-1|-|TRBV7-2
TGTGCCAGCAGCTTTCCGGGGGGATGGACTGAAGCTTTCTTT
CASSFPGGWTEAFF
>-|TRBJ2-7|-|TRBV5-1
TGCGCCAGCAGCGACGCTAGCACCCACGAGCAGTACTTC
CASSDASTHEQYF
>TRBD1|TRBJ2-1|-|TRBV28
TGTGCCAGCAGTTATTCCTACGGGACAGGGATATTAGGAGAGCAGTTCTTC
CASSYSYGTGILGEQFF
>-|TRBJ2-1|-|TRBV3-1/TRBV3-2
TGTGCCAGCAGCCGCGGACAGATCAATGAGCAGTTCTTC
CASSRGQINEQFF
>TRBD1|TRBJ1-6|-|TRBV7-2
TGTGCCAGCAGCTTAATTGGGACAGGGTTGGGCAATTCACCCCTCCACTTT
CASSLIGTGLGNSPLHF
>-|TRBJ1-1|-|TRBV23-1
TGCGCCAGCAGTCAATCATTGTCGGACAGACAGAACACTGAAGCTTTCTTT
CASSQSLSDRQNTEAFF
>TRBD2|TRBJ2-1|once|TRBV7-3
TGTGCCAGCAGCACGACTAGCGGGAGGACCTACAATGAGCAGTTCTTC
CASSTTSGRTYNEQFF
>-|TRBJ1-1|-|TRBV18
TGTGCCAGCTCACCTTCCAGGGGCACTGAAGCTTTCTTT
CASSPSRGTEAFF
>-|TRBJ2-1|once|TRBV6-5
TGTGCCAGCAGTTACTCGACAGCGCCCTACAATGAGCAGTTCTTC
CASSYSTAPYNEQFF
>TRBD1|TRBJ1-2|-|TRBV10-3
TGTGCCATCACGCCCCGGACAGGCTATGGCTACACCTTC
CAITPRTGYGYTF
>TRBD1|TRBJ2-3|-|TRBV7-9
TGTGCCAGCAGCCTGGGACAGGGCACAGATACGCAGTATTTT
CASSLGQGTDTQYF
>-|TRBJ1-5|-|TRBV6-5
TGTGCCAGCAGGAGACAGGGCAATCAGCCCCAGCATTTT
CASRRQGNQPQHF
>-|TRBJ2-7|-|TRBV5-1
TGCGCCAGCAGCGCCGGGTCCACCTACGAGCAGTACTTC
CASSAGSTYEQYF
>TRBD1|TRBJ1-6|-|TRBV28
TGTGCCAGCAGTTTAAGGGGGCAGCTCTATAATTCACCCCTCCACTTT
CASSLRGQLYNSPLHF
>-|TRBJ1-1|-|TRBV5-4
TGTGCCAGCAGGGTGCGGGGGTCGAACACTGAAGCTTTCTTT
CASRVRGSNTEAFF
>TRBD1|TRBJ1-1|-|TRBV18
TGTGCCAGCTCACCAACAGGGGGCTTCACTGAAGCTTTCTTT
CASSPTGGFTEAFF
>TRBD1|TRBJ1-4|-|TRBV9
TGTGCCAGCAGCGTAGGACAGGGGGCTACGGCTAATGAAAAACTGTTTTTT
CASSVGQGATANEKLFF
>TRBD1|TRBJ2-1|-|TRBV28
TGTGCCAGCAGTTCCTATGACAGGGAATACTACAATGAGCAGTTCTTC
CASSSYDREYYNEQFF
>TRBD2|TRBJ2-7|-|TRBV7-2
TGTGCCAGCAGCCGTAACGCTAGGACTAGCGTACCCTACGAGCAGTACTTC
CASSRNARTSVPYEQYF
>-|TRBJ1-2|-|TRBV10-3
TGTGCCATCAGCGAAACGGGTGACTATGGCTACACCTTC
CAISETGDYGYTF
>-|TRBJ1-6|-|TRBV21-1
TGTGCCAGCAGCAAAGATTCGGGACACTTGGAAAGCTCCTATAATTCACCCCTCCACTTT
CASSKDSGHLESSYNSPLHF
>-|TRBJ1-1|-|TRBV29-1
TGCAGCGCCGGGGAGGGAAGAAACACTGAAGCTTTCTTT
CSAGEGRNTEAFF
>TRBD1|TRBJ1-2|-|TRBV28
TGTGCCAGCAGTTTGAGGGACAGGGCCCTTGGGAACTATGGCTACACCTTC
CASSLRDRALGNYGYTF
>TRBD1|TRBJ1-1|-|TRBV29-1
TGCAGCGTCGTGGACAGGGGACCTTTCTTT
CSVVDRGPFF
>-|TRBJ1-1|-|TRBV30
TGTGCCTTTGCCAGGGGCGGCGCTGAAGCTTTCTTT
CAFARGGAEAFF
>-|TRBJ1-1|-|TRBV7-9
TGTGCCAGCAGCTTAGGGCAGGAGGACACTGAAGCTTTCTTT
CASSLGQEDTEAFF
>-|TRBJ1-3|-|TRBV6-5
TGTGCCAGCAGCGCACAGGGAGCGGGAAACACCATATATTTT
CASSAQGAGNTIYF
>-|TRBJ1-1|-|TRBV27
TGTGCCAGCAGCCACAGGGAGATGAGCCGTGAAGCTTTCTTT
CASSHREMSREAFF
>-|TRBJ1-4|-|TRBV19
TGTGCCAGTAGTTACGCCCGCGGGGAAAAACTGTTTTTT
CASSYARGEKLFF
>TRBD1|TRBJ2-7|few|TRBV28
TGTGCCAGCAGTGCCTCCAGGGGGTACGAGCAGTACTTC
CASSASRGYEQYF
>-|TRBJ1-2|-|TRBV6-1
TGTGCCAGCAGTGAAGCCGGGGTGAACTATGGCTACACCTTC
CASSEAGVNYGYTF
>-|TRBJ2-1|-|TRBV27
TGTGCCAGCAGTTCCTCGATGCGGGTCGACAATGAGCAGTTCTTC
CASSSSMRVDNEQFF
>TRBD1|TRBJ1-2|-|TRBV7-2
TGTGCCAGCAGCTGGCCGGGACAGGGTGTGAACTATGGCTACACCTTC
CASSWPGQGVNYGYTF